The 30 T cell receptor beta chains reported below all come from one sample, sequenced in a study of T cells in Graves' hyperthyroidism and ophthalmopathy. The source material, RNA transcripts, was used to amplify TCR beta CDR3 regions. Carried out on the TCR CDR3, a first-round RT-PCR used the HTBI primer set. TCRdb ran MiXCR on the multiplex PCR reads and lists one entry per CDR3 protein. The sample has approximately 590,000 distinct CDR3 sequences; around 14% are singletons. The specimen was blood. The source of these receptors is a woman aged 25 to 39 with Graves' hyperthyroidism.

This clonotype was counted ten times or more. The V call is TRBV28, the J call TRBJ1-1; weak D call: TRBD1 (6 bases). V was trimmed by 8 bases and J by 4 bases, leaving 8 bases between them. CDR3 length: 11 residues. The germline V gene has CDR1 MDHEN and CDR2 SYDVKM. As DNA, the CDR3 is TGTGCCAGCTGGGGGGCCACTGAAGCTTTCTTT. Protein sequence: CASWGATEAFF. Full variable domain (remainder filled in from reference TRBV28 and TRBJ1-1): DVKVTQSSRYLVKRTGEKVFLECVQDMDHENMFWYRQDPGLGLRLIYFSYDVKMKEKGDIPEGYSVSREKKERFSLILESASTNQTSMYLCASWGATEAFFGQGTRLTVV.

The chain employs TRBV4-2 and TRBJ2-3; 8 positions agree with TRBD2. V shed 2 bases and J 2 bases; nucleotides not matched to a gene: 12. The CDR3 consists of 18 residues. Germline CDR1 and CDR2: LGHNA and YNFKEQ. The CDR3: CASSQKRALAENTDTQYF. CDR3 nucleotide sequence: TGTGCCAGCAGCCAAAAAAGGGCACTAGCGGAGAACACAGATACGCAGTATTTT.

For this clonotype: This probably arose from a read error, given a far larger clone one base away. V usage is TRBV7-9 and J usage is TRBJ2-7; D not certain. The CDR3 totals 11 residues. Trimming took off 5 bases at V and 6 bases at J, with 8 bases between the two ends. Germline CDR1 SEHNR, CDR2 FQNEAQ (reference sequence). The CDR3: CASSAACEQYF. Here the CDR3 DNA reads TGTGCCAGCAGCGCGGCCTGCGAGCAGTACTTC.

The chain uses TRBV7-2 and TRBJ1-5; the D gene is possibly TRBD1 (6 bases). The CDR3 runs to 16 residues. Trimming left V 1 base short and J 0 bases short, with 10 bases between. Looked up from germline, CDR1 is SGHTA and CDR2 is FQGNSA. The CDR3 sequence: CASSLGGGHSNQPQHF. DNA of the CDR3: TGTGCCAGCAGCTTAGGGGGGGGGCATAGCAATCAGCCCCAGCATTTT.

This clonotype was counted at least ten times. The V call is TRBV3-1, the J call TRBJ2-7, with D tentatively TRBD1 or TRBD2 (5 bases each). This CDR3 comprises 15 residues. V lost 0 bases to trimming and J lost 2 bases, with 11 bases between them. CDR1 and CDR2 from the germline V gene are LGHDT and YNNKEL (reference sequence). DNA of the CDR3: TGTGCCAGCAGCCAAGAGTCCGGGGCCACCTACGAGCAGTACTTC. Translating gives CASSQESGATYEQYF.

This clonotype has a handful of counts. The chain joins TRBV20-1 to TRBJ2-5; weak D call: TRBD2 (5 bases). The V end lost 1 base, the J end lost 4 bases, and 10 bases lay between the germline ends. The CDR3 is 13 residues long. CDR1 is DFQATT, CDR2 SNEGSKA, per germline (reference sequence). CDR3 DNA: TGCAGTGCTAGAGGTTCGGGGAGAGAGACCCAGTACTTC. Residues: CSARGSGRETQYF.

This clonotype was found many times. The gene calls are TRBV12-3 or TRBV12-4 and TRBJ1-1; maybe TRBD1 (6 bases). The V end lost 6 bases, the J end lost 4 bases, and 12 bases lay between the germline ends. The CDR3 is 13 residues long. The CDR3 DNA sequence: TGTGCCAGCAGAGTCCAGGGGCCCACTGAAGCTTTCTTT. Amino acids: CASRVQGPTEAFF.

The chain employs TRBV30 and TRBJ2-3; D remains unclear. CDR3 length equals 14 residues. V was clipped by 1 base and J by 3 bases, with 11 bases between them. Per the germline V gene, CDR1 is GTSNPN and CDR2 is SVGIG (reference sequence). The CDR3 bases are TGTGCCTGGAGTGCGGACGAAACTACAGATACGCAGTATTTT. Its translation is CAWSADETTDTQYF.

Many counts were recorded for this clonotype. The chain has TRBV5-1 and TRBJ2-1; the D gene is possibly TRBD2 (6 bases). The CDR3 covers 15 residues. Trimming shortened V by 0 bases and J by 5 bases, and 12 bases separated the two germline ends. Germline lookup yields CDR1 SGHRS and CDR2 YFSETQ. CDR3 amino acids: CASSLAPGLDNEQFF. Here the CDR3 DNA reads TGCGCCAGCAGCTTGGCGCCGGGACTTGACAATGAGCAGTTCTTC.

This clonotype appeared many times. The rearrangement links TRBV5-1 to TRBJ1-1; D possibly corresponds to TRBD1 (6 bases). CDR1 SGHRS and CDR2 YFSETQ come from the germline V gene. Trimming removed 5 bases from V and 5 bases from J, with 19 bases in between. The CDR3 runs to 15 residues. The DNA of the CDR3 is TGCGCCAGCAGAGACCTCCGGACAGACGGGACTGAAGCTTTCTTT. It yields the protein CASRDLRTDGTEAFF.

V usage is TRBV20-1 and J usage is TRBJ1-3; D gene uncertain. Per the germline V gene, CDR1 is DFQATT and CDR2 is SNEGSKA (reference sequence). Trimming pared 5 bases from V and 4 bases from J, leaving 6 bases between. The CDR3 is 11 amino acids. CDR3 protein: CSAPSGNTIYF. Written as DNA, the CDR3 is TGCAGTGCTCCGTCCGGAAACACCATATATTTT.

The chain couples TRBV24-1 to TRBJ2-7, with 12 bases aligning to TRBD1. CDR1 and CDR2 (germline): KGHDR, SFDVKD. Trimming took 9 bases from V and 5 from J; bases not matched to a gene: 10. The CDR3 has 15 residues. The CDR3 sequence: CATLQPGQGANEQYF. DNA for the CDR3: TGTGCCACCCTCCAACCGGGACAGGGGGCGAACGAGCAGTACTTC.

The chain employs TRBV20-1 and TRBJ2-1, with 13 nucleotides matching TRBD2. CDR1 is DFQATT and CDR2 is SNEGSKA in the germline V gene (reference sequence). This CDR3 has 15 amino acids. The V segment lost 5 bases and the J segment 3 bases; nucleotides outside the gene matches: 4. As DNA, the CDR3 is TGCAGTGCTCGGGGACTAGCGGGACACTACAATGAGCAGTTCTTC. It translates to CSARGLAGHYNEQFF.

Comment on this clonotype: This may stem from a read error, because a much larger clone lies one nucleotide away. The V gene is TRBV7-9, the J gene TRBJ2-3; the D is unclear. The germline V gene encodes CDR1 SEHNR and CDR2 FQNEAQ (reference sequence). The CDR3 sequence is 15 residues long. V lost 2 bases and J lost 0, with 9 bases in between. CDR3 sequence (DNA): TGTGCCAGCAGCTTAACGAAGCTTAGCACAGATACGCAGTATTTT. This sequence encodes CASSLTKLSTDTQYF.

This clonotype was picked up many times. The chain combines TRBV30 with TRBJ1-5, with 7 positions matching TRBD1. This CDR3 has 13 residues. Trimming cost V 2 bases and J 6 bases; bases outside gene matches: 4. Germline CDR1 is GTSNPN and CDR2 is SVGIG (reference sequence). CDR3 DNA sequence: TGTGCCTGGAGTAGACAGGGCGGTCAGCCCCAGCATTTT. Translating it yields CAWSRQGGQPQHF.

The CDR3 loop reads CSARASGRAPYNEQFF. Written as DNA, the CDR3 is TGCAGCGCACGAGCTAGCGGGAGGGCCCCCTACAATGAGCAGTTCTTC. V and J are TRBV29-1 and TRBJ2-1; 12 nucleotides match TRBD2. The trim removed 7 bases at V and 2 bases at J, leaving 9 bases unmatched. The V gene's germline CDR1 is SQVTM and CDR2 ANQGSEA. The CDR3 is 16 amino acids.

This clonotype came up a few times. V and J are TRBV28 and TRBJ1-5; D unclear. Germline assignment: CDR1 MDHEN and CDR2 SYDVKM. Trimming pared 6 bases from V and 2 bases from J, leaving 14 bases between. The CDR3 extends over 15 amino acids. CDR3 region: CASSPPGEGNQPQHF. CDR3 in DNA: TGTGCCAGCAGCCCCCCTGGTGAGGGCAATCAGCCCCAGCATTTT.

This clonotype was detected a few times. The CDR3 is CASSQGASGRGSYEQYF. CDR3 nucleotide sequence: TGTGCCAGCTCCCAAGGGGCTAGCGGGAGGGGATCCTACGAGCAGTACTTC. V gene TRBV18 combines with J gene TRBJ2-7; 12 nucleotides match TRBD2. Germline lookup yields CDR1 KGHSH and CDR2 LQKENI. The CDR3 runs to 17 residues. The V gene end was trimmed by 6 bases and the J gene end by 1 base; junction bases not matched to a gene: 10.

The chain couples TRBV6-5 to TRBJ2-7, with unresolved D. Germline CDR1 and CDR2: MNHEY and SVGAGI. Trimming stripped 2 bases from V and 5 bases from J, with 16 bases between. The CDR3 sequence is 15 residues long. The CDR3 sequence is CASSYLGLPGDEQYF. The CDR3, as DNA: TGTGCCAGCAGTTACCTCGGGCTCCCAGGCGACGAGCAGTACTTC.

This clonotype has just a few counts. This chain uses TRBV10-3 with TRBJ2-3; TRBD2 agrees at 9 bases. This CDR3 contains 17 residues. V shed 6 bases, J shed 2 bases, and the junction held 12 bases outside the gene matches. CDR1 and CDR2 (germline): ENHRY, SYGVKD. This CDR3 is CAISSSLAGEATDTQYF. CDR3 DNA: TGTGCCATCAGCTCCTCACTAGCGGGCGAGGCCACAGATACGCAGTATTTT.

This clonotype came up many times. This chain joins TRBV27 and TRBJ2-7; the match to TRBD2 covers 8 bases. Losses at the gene ends were 6 bases for V and 3 bases for J; bases not matched to a gene: 7. Germline V lookup: CDR1 MNHEY, CDR2 SMNVEV (reference sequence). This CDR3 is 14 amino acids long. The CDR3: CASSFGLAVYEQYF. In nucleotides, the CDR3 is TGTGCCAGCAGCTTCGGACTAGCTGTCTACGAGCAGTACTTC.

This clonotype has more than one count but fewer than ten. The CDR3 sequence: CASSYSMGQEETQYF. CDR3 nucleotides: TGTGCCAGCAGTTACTCGATGGGACAGGAAGAGACCCAGTACTTC. The chain combines TRBV6-6 with TRBJ2-5, with TRBD1 identical over 8 bases. The length of the CDR3 is 15 residues. CDR1 and CDR2 (germline): MNHNY, SVGAGI (reference sequence). V dropped 0 bases and J dropped 3; count of bases not matched to a gene: 3.

This clonotype was observed many times. The J gene is TRBJ2-7, the V gene TRBV5-1; 9 bases align to TRBD1. Germline CDR1 and CDR2: SGHRS and YFSETQ. This CDR3 has 16 amino acids. V dropped 1 base and J dropped 6; count of bases not matched to a gene: 11. The CDR3 reads CASSLLTGTGMSEQYF. The CDR3 region has the DNA TGCGCCAGCAGCTTGCTGACCGGGACAGGGATGAGCGAGCAGTACTTC.

This clonotype was seen repeatedly, ten times or more. The chain joins TRBV13 to TRBJ2-3; 12 bases map to TRBD2. The CDR3 has 15 amino acids. Germline trimming cut 8 bases from V and 0 bases from J; bases unmatched to any gene: 3. Germline-derived CDR1 and CDR2 are PRHDT and FYEKMQ (reference sequence). Here the CDR3 reads CASLAGGSSTDTQYF. In nucleotides, the CDR3 is TGTGCCAGCCTAGCGGGAGGGTCTAGCACAGATACGCAGTATTTT.

This clonotype was picked up many times. This chain connects TRBV7-2 to TRBJ2-2, with 7 positions matching TRBD2. The CDR3 covers 14 residues. The germline V gene has CDR1 SGHTA and CDR2 FQGNSA. V shed 5 bases and J 4 bases; nucleotides not matched to a gene: 4. DNA for the CDR3: TGTGCCAGCAGCCCCTTAGCGGGCACCGGGGAGCTGTTTTTT. Its protein product is CASSPLAGTGELFF.

The rearrangement uses TRBV19 and TRBJ2-3; the D call may be TRBD1 or TRBD2 (5 bases each). The V gene's germline CDR1 is LNHDA and CDR2 SQIVND (reference sequence). The CDR3 contains 14 residues. Trimming cost V 8 bases and J 2 bases, with 14 bases left between them. The CDR3 protein is CASLGWGPTDTQYF. As DNA, the CDR3 is TGTGCCAGTCTCGGTTGGGGACCCACAGATACGCAGTATTTT.

This clonotype was recorded many times. The V gene is TRBV6-1, the J gene TRBJ2-5, with D possibly matching TRBD2 (5 bases). This CDR3 comprises 14 residues. Germline CDR1 is MNHNS and CDR2 is SASEGT. The V end was cut by 1 base, the J end by 4 bases, with 10 bases between. CDR3 bases: TGTGCCAGCAGTGAAGGCGGGCGGGTAGAGACCCAGTACTTC. This encodes CASSEGGRVETQYF.

This clonotype was detected ten times or more. This chain connects TRBV7-6 to TRBJ2-1; the match to TRBD2 covers 8 bases. J gave up 6 bases and V 5 bases, and 9 bases lay outside the gene matches. Germline lookup yields CDR1 SGHVS and CDR2 FNYEAQ. The CDR3 sequence is 15 residues long. CDR3 DNA: TGTGCCAGCAGCGTGCGTTCCGGGACTAGCAATGAGCAGTTCTTC. It translates to CASSVRSGTSNEQFF.

This clonotype was seen only a few times. The chain combines TRBV29-1 with TRBJ2-1, with TRBD2 matching 8 bases. V lost 6 bases to trimming and J lost 7 bases; unmatched junction nucleotides: 11. Looked up from germline, CDR1 is SQVTM and CDR2 is ANQGSEA. This CDR3 has 14 residues. The CDR3 bases are TGCAGCGTGGCGGGCCAAGCGGGGGAAAATGAGCAGTTCTTC. Translated: CSVAGQAGENEQFF.

The table lists this clonotype with many counts. The chain uses TRBV20-1 and TRBJ2-3, with TRBD2 matching over 8 bases. This CDR3 has 15 residues. V gave up 6 bases and J gave up 0 bases; unmatched junction bases: 8. Germline-derived CDR1 and CDR2 are DFQATT and SNEGSKA (reference sequence). The CDR3 coding sequence is TGCAGTGCGCCGGGAGGGCTTGGTAGCACAGATACGCAGTATTTT. It encodes CSAPGGLGSTDTQYF.